Presented here are 27 T cell receptor beta chains from one specimen sequenced in a study of regulatory T cells in long-lasting Graves disease. Both iRepertoire HTBI primers and Arm-PCR of CDR3 regions were used to build the TCR beta libraries. One entry per CDR3 protein results from TCRdb running MiXCR on the multiplex PCR reads. The top ten hold 25% to 30% of the sample, which has 300,000 to 400,000 distinct CDR3 sequences, roughly a sixth seen once. The sample's time point: newly diagnosed GD, antithyroid drugs for less than 3 months. The TCR library was made from RNA extracted from PBMCs. The same data also contributed to another study, on T cells in Graves' hyperthyroidism and ophthalmopathy.

The material sequenced was peripheral blood mononuclear cells (PBMCs), taken at new diagnosis, from a patient treated with antithyroid drugs. The origin of the receptors is a man in his forties with Graves disease.

This clonotype was counted ten times or more. The chain uses TRBV7-2 and TRBJ2-7; D is undetermined. The V end was cut by 0 bases, the J end by 3 bases, with 3 bases between. CDR3 size: 12 residues. Germline-derived CDR1 and CDR2 are SGHTA and FQGNSA. CDR3 protein: CASSLADYEQYF. In nucleotides, the CDR3 is TGTGCCAGCAGCTTAGCCGACTACGAGCAGTACTTC.

This clonotype has a handful of counts. The J gene is TRBJ2-1, the V gene TRBV24-1; 7 positions agree with TRBD1. V gave up 4 bases and J gave up 6 bases; unmatched junction bases: 11. The CDR3 length is 16 residues. Germline CDR1 is KGHDR and CDR2 is SFDVKD. The CDR3: CATSDDRRQGRNEQFF. CDR3 DNA: TGTGCCACCAGTGACGATCGACGACAGGGACGCAATGAGCAGTTCTTC.

This clonotype appeared many times. The gene calls are TRBV4-1 and TRBJ2-5; 8 bases are shared with TRBD2. Losses at the gene ends were 4 bases for V and 5 bases for J; bases not matched to a gene: 12. The CDR3 consists of 16 residues. The germline V gene has CDR1 MGHRA and CDR2 YSYEKL. The CDR3 is CASSPPPTGGPETQYF. The CDR3 region has the DNA TGCGCCAGCAGCCCCCCCCCCACGGGGGGGCCGGAGACCCAGTACTTC.

This clonotype has ten or more counts. This chain links TRBV5-1 with TRBJ2-5; no clear D. Trimming stripped 0 bases from V and 1 base from J, with 7 bases between. This CDR3 comprises 14 residues. Germline lookup yields CDR1 SGHRS and CDR2 YFSETQ. CDR3 nucleotide sequence: TGCGCCAGCAGCTTGGTAGGGTTCCAAGAGACCCAGTACTTC. Amino acid sequence: CASSLVGFQETQYF.

The chain employs TRBV20-1 and TRBJ2-6; 8 nucleotides align to TRBD1. Germline CDR1 DFQATT, CDR2 SNEGSKA (reference sequence). V gave up 3 bases and J gave up 2 bases; unmatched junction bases: 3. This CDR3 spans 15 amino acids. The DNA of the CDR3 is TGCAGTGCTAGGGAGGACAGGGCTGGGGCCAACGTCCTGACTTTC. This encodes CSAREDRAGANVLTF.

Concerning this clonotype: A much larger clone lies one base from this, so it may be a read error. Since the CDR3 does not end with the conserved phenylalanine or tryptophan, this likely comes from a read error. V usage is TRBV27 and J usage is TRBJ2-1, with 10 nucleotides matching TRBD1. The J call may be faulty, since TRBJ2-5 better matches the DNA end. The germline V gene has CDR1 MNHEY and CDR2 SMNVEV (reference sequence). There are 13 residues in the CDR3. DNA for the CDR3: TGTGCCAGCCAAAGACAGGGGGCGGAGACCCAGTACCTC. This sequence encodes CASQRQGAETQYL.

The chain uses TRBV20-1 and TRBJ2-3; 7 nucleotides match TRBD1. The V segment lost 2 bases and the J segment 2 bases; nucleotides outside the gene matches: 7. The CDR3 covers 15 residues. Looked up from germline, CDR1 is DFQATT and CDR2 is SNEGSKA (reference sequence). The CDR3 spells CSARRDRTFTDTQYF. In DNA form, the CDR3 reads TGCAGTGCTAGAAGGGACAGAACTTTCACAGATACGCAGTATTTT.

This clonotype was picked up many times. The chain couples TRBV2 to TRBJ1-1; D is undetermined. The CDR3 extends over 14 amino acids. V was clipped by 5 bases and J by 1 base, with 11 bases between them. Germline-derived CDR1 and CDR2 are SNHLY and FYNNEI. The CDR3 region has the DNA TGTGCCAGCAGTCAATCTTACAGGAACACTGAAGCTTTCTTT. As protein: CASSQSYRNTEAFF.

This clonotype occurred many times. The V gene is TRBV12-3 or TRBV12-4, the J gene TRBJ2-1; D assignment may be TRBD1 or TRBD2 (5 bases each). The CDR3 has 14 residues. V dropped 6 bases and J dropped 2 bases, with 11 bases sitting between them. The CDR3, as DNA: TGTGCCAGCAGAGGGACCCGAACCTACAATGAGCAGTTCTTC. Its translation is CASRGTRTYNEQFF.

In this sample, this clonotype turned up many times. The genes are TRBV2 and TRBJ1-1; D not resolved. The CDR3 runs to 12 residues. Germline CDR1 SNHLY, CDR2 FYNNEI. The CDR3 bases are TGTGCGAGTAAGAGGGAGACCCTTGAAGCTTTCTTT. Amino acids: CASKRETLEAFF. Complete variable domain (other parts from reference TRBV2 and TRBJ1-1): EPEVTQTPSHQVTQMGQEVILRCVPISNHLYFYWYRQILGQKVEFLVSFYNNEISEKSEIFDDQFSVERPDGSNFTLKIRSTKLEDSAMYFCASKRETLEAFFGQGTRLTVV.

This clonotype occurred a few times. The chain is built from TRBV3-2 and TRBJ2-5. TRBV3-2 is classified as a pseudogene. CDR3 length: 14 residues. The CDR3 coding sequence is TGTGCCAGCAGCCAAACGGCGAGAGGAGAGACCCAGTACTTC. Protein product: CASSQTARGETQYF.

The chain recombines TRBV5-1 with TRBJ1-2; a weak D match, TRBD1 (5 bases). Germline loops: CDR1 SGHRS, CDR2 YFSETQ. Between the trimmed V and J ends, which lost 0 bases and 4 bases, there was a span of 7 bases. The CDR3 contains 13 residues. The CDR3 is CASSLGGLYGYTF. The CDR3 region has the DNA TGCGCCAGCAGCTTGGGGGGCCTCTATGGCTACACCTTC.

This clonotype was seen only a few times. The genes are TRBV11-2 and TRBJ1-4; D might be TRBD1 (6 bases). Germline CDR1 SGHAT, CDR2 FQNNGV. The CDR3 has 15 amino acids. V lost 3 bases and J lost 5, with 13 bases in between. In DNA, the CDR3 is TGTGCCAGCAGCTTCGGTACAGGGTCAAATGAAAAACTGTTTTTT. This sequence encodes CASSFGTGSNEKLFF.

This clonotype was observed many times. The chain links TRBV7-3 to TRBJ1-2; D is uncertain. With 1 base removed from V and 8 bases from J, the gap between germline ends came to 11 bases. CDR1 and CDR2 from the germline V gene are SGHTA and FQGTGA. The CDR3 contains 13 residues. In DNA, the CDR3 is TGTGCCAGCAGCTTAAGAGGTGTGGAGGGCTACACCTTC. As protein: CASSLRGVEGYTF.

Ten or more counts support this clonotype. The rearrangement joins TRBV27 to TRBJ2-7; D unresolved. Trimming pared 1 base from V and 3 bases from J, leaving 13 bases between. Germline loops: CDR1 MNHEY, CDR2 SMNVEV (reference sequence). The CDR3 spans 15 residues. This CDR3 is CASSLYGVGYYEQYF. DNA for the CDR3: TGTGCCAGCAGTTTATACGGCGTAGGATACTACGAGCAGTACTTC.

This clonotype came up a few times. Just one base apart from a much larger clone, this may be a read error. The genes are TRBV12-3 or TRBV12-4 and TRBJ2-7; D unclear. The CDR3 totals 21 residues. Written as DNA, the CDR3 is TGTGCCAGCGGCCCCTTGCCGGGCCGAATTAACCCATCCCGGAGCTCCTACGAGCAGTGCTTC. Amino acid sequence: CASGPLPGRINPSRSSYEQCF.

This clonotype was observed at least ten times. The CDR3 region is CAISNPQGSGQFF. The CDR3 DNA reads as TGTGCCATCAGTAACCCACAGGGGAGCGGGCAGTTCTTC. This sequence joins TRBV10-3 and TRBJ2-1; 7 bases agree with TRBD1. Germline V gene data show CDR1 as ENHRY and CDR2 as SYGVKD. The trim removed 5 bases at V and 12 bases at J, leaving 10 bases unmatched. CDR3 length: 13 amino acids.

Many counts were recorded for this clonotype. This chain connects TRBV6-1 to TRBJ1-5; weak D call: TRBD1 (5 bases). The CDR3 runs 14 residues. Germline CDR1 is MNHNS and CDR2 is SASEGT. V dropped 5 bases and J dropped 9 bases, with 17 bases sitting between them. The CDR3 protein is CASSPGLTSWPQHF. Here the CDR3 DNA reads TGTGCCAGCAGTCCGGGACTGACATCTTGGCCCCAGCATTTT.

The chain couples TRBV7-2 to TRBJ2-7; TRBD2 aligns across 8 bases. V was pared by 2 bases and J by 0 bases, with 9 bases of the junction left unmatched. This CDR3 contains 17 residues. Per germline, CDR1 SGHTA and CDR2 FQGNSA. The CDR3 nucleotides are TGTGCCAGCAGCTTATCCGCGGGGGGTCTAAGCTCCTACGAGCAGTACTTC. This translates into CASSLSAGGLSSYEQYF. The full variable domain, with the rest looked up from reference TRBV7-2 and TRBJ2-7, is GAGVSQSPSNKVTEKGKDVELRCDPISGHTALYWYRQSLGQGLEFLIYFQGNSAPDKSGLPSDRFSAERTGGSVSTLTIQRTQQEDSAVYLCASSLSAGGLSSYEQYFGPGTRLTVT.

This clonotype was seen repeatedly, ten times or more. The rearrangement uses TRBV6-2 or TRBV6-3 and TRBJ2-7, with 7 bases that match TRBD1. The CDR3 loop spans 14 amino acids. The germline V gene encodes CDR1 MNHEY and CDR2 SVGEGT. V shed 5 bases and J 5 bases; nucleotides not matched to a gene: 9. CDR3 loop: CASSKRQGWNEQYF. CDR3 coding DNA: TGTGCCAGCAGTAAGAGACAGGGCTGGAACGAGCAGTACTTC.

This chain links TRBV6-2 or TRBV6-3 with TRBJ2-2; D gene unclear. The CDR3 totals 15 residues. Trimming took 7 bases from V and 1 from J, leaving 13 bases between them. Germline-derived CDR1 and CDR2 are MNHEY and SVGEGT. The CDR3 DNA reads TGTGCCAGCACCCCCAGGCCCGGGAACACCGGGGAGCTGTTTTTT. Protein: CASTPRPGNTGELFF.

This clonotype was counted only a few times. The chain couples TRBV20-1 to TRBJ1-5; TRBD1 agrees at 11 bases. Germline-derived CDR1 and CDR2 are DFQATT and SNEGSKA (reference sequence). The CDR3 consists of 16 residues. Losses at the gene ends were 0 bases for V and 6 bases for J; bases not matched to a gene: 7. Here the CDR3 reads CSARDARTGGSQPQHF. CDR3 in DNA: TGCAGTGCTAGAGATGCCCGGACAGGGGGCTCTCAGCCCCAGCATTTT.

There are a few counts of this clonotype. A much larger clone is a single base away; this may be a read error. The chain carries TRBV7-9 and TRBJ2-7; 9 bases line up with TRBD1. The CDR3 runs 15 residues. Germline CDR1 and CDR2: SEHNR and FQNEAQ (reference sequence). Trimming at V came to 1 base and at J to 2 bases, leaving 3 bases not matched to a gene. In DNA, the CDR3 is TGTGCCAGCAGCTTAGATGGGACAGGGCCCTACGAGCAGTACTTC. It yields the protein CASSLDGTGPYEQYF.

This clonotype was recorded at least ten times. Here the CDR3 reads CASVLGGAGTQYF. Written as DNA, the CDR3 is TGTGCCAGCGTCTTGGGGGGGGCGGGGACCCAGTACTTC. The V call is TRBV28, the J call TRBJ2-5, with a weak D call TRBD2 (7 bases). The CDR3 sequence is 13 residues long. V was shortened by 8 bases and J by 7 bases, with 17 bases between the two germline ends. CDR1 MDHEN and CDR2 SYDVKM come from the germline V gene.

This clonotype was found many times. V gene TRBV28 combines with J gene TRBJ2-7; 15 nucleotides agree with TRBD2. Germline values: CDR1 MDHEN, CDR2 SYDVKM. The length of the CDR3 is 15 residues. With 4 bases clipped from V and 4 bases from J, the junction kept 2 bases outside the gene matches. This chain's CDR3 is CASSWTSGGAYEQYF. The CDR3 DNA follows: TGTGCCAGCAGTTGGACTAGCGGGGGGGCGTACGAGCAGTACTTC.

This clonotype was detected many times. The chain carries TRBV3-1 and TRBJ2-5, with D possibly matching TRBD2 (5 bases). The CDR3 runs to 15 residues. Germline V lookup: CDR1 LGHDT, CDR2 YNNKEL (reference sequence). V was trimmed by 1 base and J by 1 base, leaving 10 bases between them. The CDR3 sequence: CASSQARLTQETQYF. The CDR3 DNA reads TGTGCCAGCAGCCAAGCCAGACTAACCCAAGAGACCCAGTACTTC.

This clonotype was recorded many times. This chain links TRBV2 with TRBJ1-6, with a weak D call TRBD1 (5 bases). The V and J ends lost 5 bases and 4 bases respectively, with 18 bases between them. From germline, CDR1 is SNHLY and CDR2 FYNNEI. The CDR3 is 17 amino acids. The CDR3 loop is CASSKEGPGVYNSPLHF. The CDR3 bases are TGTGCCAGCAGTAAAGAGGGACCCGGGGTGTATAATTCACCCCTCCACTTT.